The rows below give T cell receptor beta chains drawn from one sample of a study of cytomegalovirus exposure and HLA in healthy donors. Only in-frame clones appear in the TCRdb table, and some are missing; sequencing was by immunoSEQ multiplex PCR. The data contain roughly 180,000 clones, 75% to 90% of them singletons. The sample consisted of PBMCs. These receptors originate from a boy aged 2 to 10 in good health and CMV-seronegative. CDR3s include the opening cysteine and the closing phenylalanine or tryptophan. The D gene is left open where the match is weak. Clone size is given for some rows only: seen once, a few or many times, or a class if the clone is expanded.

D,V,J,size,CDR3,DNA
TRBD2,TRBV6-1,TRBJ2-3,NA,CASSQSGGGTDTQYF,TGTGCCAGCAGTCAAAGCGGGGGGGGCACAGATACGCAGTATTTT
NA,TRBV11-3,TRBJ1-1,NA,CASSPSHGNTEAFF,TGTGCCAGCAGCCCATCACATGGGAACACTGAAGCTTTCTTT
TRBD2,TRBV5-6,TRBJ2-1,once,CASSKTPGLPRHEQFF,TGTGCCAGCAGCAAGACGCCGGGACTACCCCGGCATGAGCAGTTCTTC
TRBD2,TRBV9,TRBJ2-1,few,CASSPRTSGTDEQFF,TGTGCCAGCAGCCCAAGGACTAGCGGGACGGATGAGCAGTTCTTC
TRBD1,TRBV2,TRBJ1-1,NA,CASRETGLRAFF,TGTGCCAGCAGGGAGACAGGGTTGCGGGCTTTCTTT
NA,TRBV19,TRBJ1-1,once,CASRGSLRGGTEAFF,TGTGCCAGTAGGGGAAGCCTACGGGGGGGCACTGAAGCTTTCTTT
TRBD1,TRBV7-9,TRBJ1-5,NA,CASSSHRGQPQHF,TGTGCCAGCAGCTCTCACAGGGGTCAGCCCCAGCATTTT
NA,TRBV7-2,TRBJ2-7,NA,CASSPQGGHFTSYEQYF,TGTGCCAGCAGCCCCCAAGGGGGACATTTCACGTCCTACGAGCAGTACTTC
NA,TRBV15,TRBJ1-1,once,CATSRGGEGTEAFF,TGTGCCACCAGCAGAGGAGGGGAGGGCACTGAAGCTTTCTTT
TRBD1,TRBV2,TRBJ1-2,NA,CASSTWIRTGGNKDYGYTF,TGTGCCAGCAGTACTTGGATAAGGACAGGGGGCAACAAGGACTATGGCTACACCTTC
TRBD2,TRBV4-3,TRBJ2-3,NA,CASSQEVAGAVLTDTQYF,TGCGCCAGCAGCCAAGAGGTAGCGGGGGCCGTCCTCACAGATACGCAGTATTTT
NA,TRBV5-5,TRBJ2-5,NA,CASSFLGSGGETQYF,TGTGCCAGCAGCTTTTTGGGCTCAGGGGGGGAGACCCAGTACTTC
TRBD2,TRBV7-6,TRBJ2-7,NA,CASSPGEGKGYEQYF,TGTGCCAGCAGCCCTGGGGAGGGAAAGGGCTACGAGCAGTACTTC
NA,TRBV6-5,TRBJ2-3,NA,CASGQPGWTDTQYF,TGTGCCAGCGGCCAGCCAGGTTGGACAGATACGCAGTATTTT
NA,TRBV5-4,TRBJ2-5,NA,CASSPGQRGRETQYF,TGTGCCAGCAGCCCTGGACAGAGAGGGAGAGAGACCCAGTACTTC
TRBD2,TRBV7-9,TRBJ2-1,NA,CASSSEAGVYNEQFF,TGTGCCAGCAGCTCCGAAGCGGGGGTGTACAATGAGCAGTTCTTC
TRBD2,TRBV11-2,TRBJ2-5,NA,CASSLGTSGRKETQYF,TGTGCCAGCAGCTTGGGGACTAGCGGGAGAAAAGAGACCCAGTACTTC